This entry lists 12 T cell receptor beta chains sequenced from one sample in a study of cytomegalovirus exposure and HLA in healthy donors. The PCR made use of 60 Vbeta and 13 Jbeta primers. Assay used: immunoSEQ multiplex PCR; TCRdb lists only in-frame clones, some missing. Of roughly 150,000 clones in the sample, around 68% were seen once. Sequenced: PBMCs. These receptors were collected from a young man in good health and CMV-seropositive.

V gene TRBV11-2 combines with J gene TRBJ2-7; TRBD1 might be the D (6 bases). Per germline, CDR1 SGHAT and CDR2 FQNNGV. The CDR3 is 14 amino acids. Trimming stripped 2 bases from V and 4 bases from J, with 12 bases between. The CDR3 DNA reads TGTGCCAGCAGCTTAAGACAGGTTACTTACGAGCAGTACTTC. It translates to CASSLRQVTYEQYF.

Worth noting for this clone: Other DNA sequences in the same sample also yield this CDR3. CDR3: CASSDGTENTEAFF. The DNA of the CDR3 is TGCGCCAGCAGTGACGGGACAGAAAACACTGAAGCTTTCTTT. This chain connects TRBV10-1 to TRBJ1-1; 7 bases are shared with TRBD1. Germline CDR1 reads WNHNN; CDR2 reads SYGVQD (reference sequence). The CDR3 is 14 residues long. The V gene end was trimmed by 3 bases and the J gene end by 2 bases; junction bases not matched to a gene: 3.

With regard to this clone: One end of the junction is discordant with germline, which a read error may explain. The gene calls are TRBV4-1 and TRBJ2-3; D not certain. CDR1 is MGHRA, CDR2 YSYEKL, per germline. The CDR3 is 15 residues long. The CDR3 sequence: CASSQDGLTGDTQYF. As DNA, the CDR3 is TGTGCCAGCAGCCAAGACGGGTTGACTGGGGATACGCAGTATTTT.

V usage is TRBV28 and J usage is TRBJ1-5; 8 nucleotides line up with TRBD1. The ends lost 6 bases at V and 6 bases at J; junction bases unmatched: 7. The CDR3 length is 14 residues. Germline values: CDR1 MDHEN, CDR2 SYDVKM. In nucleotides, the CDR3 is TGTGCCAGCAGCCAGAGACAGGGGAGTCAGCCCCAGCATTTT. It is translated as CASSQRQGSQPQHF.

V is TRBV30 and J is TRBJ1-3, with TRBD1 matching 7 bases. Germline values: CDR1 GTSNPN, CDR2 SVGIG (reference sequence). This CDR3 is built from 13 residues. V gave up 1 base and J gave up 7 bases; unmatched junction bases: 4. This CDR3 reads CAWSAGGGNTIYF. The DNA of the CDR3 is TGTGCCTGGAGTGCAGGGGGTGGTAACACCATATATTTT.

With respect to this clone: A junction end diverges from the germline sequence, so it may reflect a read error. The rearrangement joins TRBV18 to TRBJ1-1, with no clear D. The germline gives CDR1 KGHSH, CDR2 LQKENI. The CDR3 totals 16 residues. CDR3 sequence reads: CASPPGRDYMNTEAFF. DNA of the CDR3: TGTGCCAGCCCACCGGGGAGGGATTACATGAACACTGAAGCTTTCTTT. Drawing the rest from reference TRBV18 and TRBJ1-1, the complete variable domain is NAGVMQNPRHLVRRRGQEARLRCSPMKGHSHVYWYRQLPEEGLKFMVYLQKENIIDESGMPKERFSAEFPKEGPSILRIQQVVRGDSAAYFCASPPGRDYMNTEAFFGQGTRLTVV.

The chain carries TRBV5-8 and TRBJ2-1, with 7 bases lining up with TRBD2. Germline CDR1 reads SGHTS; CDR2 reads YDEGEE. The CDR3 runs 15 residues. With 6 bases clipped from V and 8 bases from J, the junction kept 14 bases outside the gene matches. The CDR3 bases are TGTGCCAGCACCACTCCTCGACTAGCTACCGATGAGCAGTTCTTC. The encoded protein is CASTTPRLATDEQFF.

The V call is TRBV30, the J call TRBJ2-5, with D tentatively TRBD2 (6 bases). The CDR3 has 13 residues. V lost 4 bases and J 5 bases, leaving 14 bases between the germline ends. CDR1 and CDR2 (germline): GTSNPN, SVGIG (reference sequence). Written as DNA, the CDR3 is TGTGCCTGGATTGGGGGGAGTGGGGAGACCCAGTACTTC. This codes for CAWIGGSGETQYF.

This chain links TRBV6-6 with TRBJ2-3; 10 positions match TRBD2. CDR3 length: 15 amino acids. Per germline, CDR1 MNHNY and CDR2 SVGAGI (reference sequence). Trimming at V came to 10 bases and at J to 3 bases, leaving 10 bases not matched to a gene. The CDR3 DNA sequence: TGTGCCACCTCCCAAGCGGGAGGGGTGACAGATACGCAGTATTTT. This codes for CATSQAGGVTDTQYF.

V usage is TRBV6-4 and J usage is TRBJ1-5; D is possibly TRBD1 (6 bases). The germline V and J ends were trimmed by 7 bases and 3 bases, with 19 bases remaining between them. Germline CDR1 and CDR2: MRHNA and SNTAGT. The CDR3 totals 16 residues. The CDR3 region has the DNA TGTGCCAGCACCCAAGGGGACACCCGAAACAATCAGCCCCAGCATTTT. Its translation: CASTQGDTRNNQPQHF.

CDR3 nucleotide sequence: TGTGCCAGCAGGCAGGGAGGGATTGATACGCAGTATTTT. Translated: CASRQGGIDTQYF. V gene TRBV5-4 combines with J gene TRBJ2-3; 7 nucleotides align to TRBD2. The CDR3 runs 13 residues. Losses at the gene ends were 5 bases for V and 6 bases for J; bases not matched to a gene: 6. The germline gives CDR1 SGHNT, CDR2 YYREEE (reference sequence).

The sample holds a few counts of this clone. CDR3 amino acids: CASSEQTGGNEKLFF. Written as DNA, the CDR3 is TGTGCCAGCAGTGAACAGACAGGGGGAAATGAAAAACTGTTTTTT. V usage is TRBV25-1 and J usage is TRBJ1-4, with TRBD1 identical over 9 bases. The CDR3 loop spans 15 amino acids. Germline V CDR1 and CDR2: MGHDK, SYGVNS. Trimming removed 2 bases from V and 5 bases from J; junction bases left unmatched: 3.